This TCR beta chain was recovered during a study of regulatory T cells in long-lasting Graves disease. Whole-study results and caveats: Limited sample numbers may have lowered accuracy. Persistent patients had more shared public clonotypes (roughly 2,500) than new patients (roughly 900).

The sample's time point: newly diagnosed GD, antithyroid drugs for less than 3 months. PBMCs provided the RNA from which the TCR library was made. Arm-PCR of CDR3 regions with iRepertoire HTBI primers generated TCR beta libraries. MiXCR, applied by TCRdb to the multiplex PCR reads, yields one record per CDR3 protein. The top ten clones hold 30% of a sample with roughly 350,000 distinct CDR3 sequences, over 15% of them seen once. Germline V gene sequence: CDR1 DFQATT, CDR2 SNEGSKA (reference sequence). Trimming took 6 bases from V and 6 from J; bases not matched to a gene: 4. This CDR3 comprises 11 residues. As regards this clonotype: Antigen: not known.

These data were also reused for a study on T cells in Graves' hyperthyroidism and ophthalmopathy. That paper adds: HTBI primers drove first-round RT-PCR of the TCR CDR3.

This chain links TRBV20-1 with TRBJ2-7; 8 nucleotides agree with TRBD1. The input for sequencing was peripheral blood mononuclear cells (PBMCs), taken at new diagnosis, from a patient treated with antithyroid drugs. This TCR came from a man in his forties with Graves disease. The DNA for the CDR3 is TGCAGTGCAAGACAGGGGTCCGAGCAGTACTTC. Its translation: CSARQGSEQYF.